This note documents a single T cell receptor (beta chain) sequence. The sample comes from a study of blood T cell repertoires in COVID-19. In the study overall: Acute and convalescent COVID-19 specimens originated in the United States, Italy and Spain.

Produced via immunoSEQ multiplex PCR; TCRdb's table is partial and in-frame only. The table shows 200,000 to 300,000 clones, with approximately 87% occurring only once. The receptor's source is a human donor in a cohort sampled during active COVID-19. Sequencing was performed on peripheral blood.

CDR3 loop: CATAPGWRSLSYEQYF. In DNA, the CDR3 is TGTGCCACCGCCCCCGGATGGCGGAGTCTCTCCTACGAGCAGTACTTC. This chain links TRBV28 with TRBJ2-7; D is uncertain. This CDR3 region has 16 residues. V was pared by 10 bases and J by 0 bases, with 22 bases between. Germline CDR1 reads MDHEN; CDR2 reads SYDVKM.